Listed here are 19 T cell receptor beta chains from one sample, sequenced in a study of beta chain features in type 1 diabetes (dated by TCRdb to the late 2010s). General conclusions and limits of the study: Type 1 diabetes patients showed a moderate but significant shortening of TCRB CDR3 length in all four CD4+ subsets.

These receptors have no identified antigens. The method was the immunoSEQ multiplex PCR assay. All of the isolated RNA was reverse transcribed with the High Capacity cDNA Reverse Transcription Kit, so expressed TCRB transcripts were sequenced. TCRdb took this table from immuneACCESS and kept in-frame rearrangements with V and J called. Such tables lack part of the clones; where checked against another copy, unresolved V genes explain under half of the gap, and the rest is unexplained. Here the sample has some 200,000 clones; 16% occur a single time. About 0.078% of the sample comes from the top ten. Sequenced material: naive CD4+ T cells from blood. This specimen's cell subset or site label, interpreted: true naive CD4+ T cells. Every receptor here comes from a man between 25 and 39 years old with type 1 diabetes.

This clone has only a few counts. The chain joins TRBV30 to TRBJ2-3; D not certain. V gave up 2 bases and J gave up 2 bases, with 14 bases separating them. Germline V CDR1 and CDR2: GTSNPN, SVGIG (reference sequence). This CDR3 comprises 15 residues. The CDR3 DNA is TGTGCCTGGAGTTGGGGTAGATCAATCACAGATACGCAGTATTTT. Encoded protein: CAWSWGRSITDTQYF.

The V and J genes are TRBV14 and TRBJ1-2, with D unresolved. V lost 4 bases and J lost 4, with 16 bases in between. The length of the CDR3 is 15 residues. CDR1 is SGHDN, CDR2 FVKESK, per germline. The CDR3 loop reads CASSRGRTVGYGYTF. The CDR3 DNA reads as TGTGCCAGCAGCCGCGGACGGACGGTTGGCTATGGCTACACCTTC. The full variable domain, its missing parts supplied by reference TRBV14 and TRBJ1-2, is EAGVTQFPSHSVIEKGQTVTLRCDPISGHDNLYWYRRVMGKEIKFLLHFVKESKQDESGMPNNRFLAERTGGTYSTLKVQPAELEDSGVYFCASSRGRTVGYGYTFGSGTRLTVV.

The V gene is TRBV19, the J gene TRBJ2-1, with 11 bases fitting TRBD2. The CDR3 totals 16 residues. CDR1 and CDR2 (germline): LNHDA, SQIVND (reference sequence). V lost 4 bases, J lost 7 bases, and 9 bases stayed unmatched. The CDR3, as DNA: TGTGCCAGTAGTAACTTAGCGGGAGGGATCGGTAATGAGCAGTTCTTC. As protein: CASSNLAGGIGNEQFF.

This clone was detected a few times. This chain's CDR3 is CAWRASGSHEQYF. The DNA of the CDR3 is TGTGCCTGGAGGGCTAGCGGGAGCCACGAGCAGTACTTC. V usage is TRBV30 and J usage is TRBJ2-7; the match to TRBD2 covers 10 bases. The CDR3 runs 13 residues. V shed 3 bases, J shed 5 bases, and the junction held 4 bases outside the gene matches. Germline V CDR1 and CDR2: GTSNPN, SVGIG (reference sequence).

The chain employs TRBV28 and TRBJ1-2; maybe TRBD1 (6 bases). Germline CDR1 is MDHEN and CDR2 is SYDVKM. This CDR3 has 13 amino acids. V was trimmed by 5 bases and J by 4 bases, leaving 11 bases between them. The CDR3 sequence: CASSITGFYGYTF. In DNA form, the CDR3 reads TGTGCCAGCAGTATAACAGGGTTCTATGGCTACACCTTC.

CDR3 protein: CATSSGGAGANQPQHF. The CDR3 nucleotides are TGTGCCACCAGCAGTGGGGGGGCAGGGGCTAATCAGCCCCAGCATTTT. The V call is TRBV15, the J call TRBJ1-5, with a possible D match to TRBD1 (6 bases). V dropped 3 bases and J dropped 4 bases, with 16 bases sitting between them. The CDR3 length is 16 residues. Germline V lookup: CDR1 LNHNV, CDR2 YYDKDF (reference sequence).

The CDR3 DNA sequence: TGTGCCTGGATAAAAGGTGGGGCCAACGTCCTGACTTTC. Amino acid sequence: CAWIKGGANVLTF. V gene TRBV30 combines with J gene TRBJ2-6; D remains ambiguous. Germline V gene data show CDR1 as GTSNPN and CDR2 as SVGIG (reference sequence). The CDR3 has 13 residues. V gave up 4 bases and J gave up 3 bases, with 7 bases separating them.

In this sample, this clone turned up a few times. The V call is TRBV29-1, the J call TRBJ2-3; D remains ambiguous. This CDR3 comprises 12 residues. CDR1 is SQVTM and CDR2 is ANQGSEA in the germline V gene. DNA of the CDR3: TGCAGTATATCCCCTCAGGCAGATACGCAGTATTTT. Its translation: CSISPQADTQYF.

This clone has only a few counts. V is TRBV6-4 and J is TRBJ2-1, with 8 bases lining up with TRBD1. In germline, CDR1 is MRHNA, CDR2 SNTAGT. The J segment lost 4 bases and the V segment lost 1 base, leaving 3 bases of the junction unmatched. The CDR3 is 15 amino acids. The CDR3 region is CASSDFDRGYNEQFF. The DNA of the CDR3 is TGTGCCAGCAGTGACTTTGACAGGGGTTACAATGAGCAGTTCTTC.

This clone has more than one count but fewer than ten. This chain uses TRBV7-2 with TRBJ2-5; D unresolved. Germline V CDR1 and CDR2: SGHTA, FQGNSA. This CDR3 spans 14 amino acids. Between the trimmed V and J ends, which lost 5 bases and 2 bases, there was a span of 12 bases. As DNA, the CDR3 is TGTGCCAGCAGCGTCTGGACGGTTCAAGAGACCCAGTACTTC. The encoded protein is CASSVWTVQETQYF.

The CDR3 is CSVEAPGRTGELFF. The CDR3 DNA is TGCAGCGTTGAAGCCCCCGGTCGGACCGGGGAGCTGTTTTTT. J is TRBJ2-2 and V is TRBV29-1, with unresolved D. The germline V gene encodes CDR1 SQVTM and CDR2 ANQGSEA. This CDR3 contains 14 residues. V dropped 1 base and J dropped 5 bases, with 11 bases sitting between them.

This clone was detected a few times. The rearrangement joins TRBV18 to TRBJ2-6; a weak D match, TRBD2 (5 bases). V dropped 3 bases and J dropped 0 bases, with 12 bases sitting between them. The CDR3 consists of 17 residues. Germline V gene data show CDR1 as KGHSH and CDR2 as LQKENI. The CDR3 DNA reads TGTGCCAGCTCACCGGCGTCTGGAGGCTCTGGGGCCAACGTCCTGACTTTC. Translated: CASSPASGGSGANVLTF. Variable domain in full (rest from reference TRBV18 and TRBJ2-6): NAGVMQNPRHLVRRRGQEARLRCSPMKGHSHVYWYRQLPEEGLKFMVYLQKENIIDESGMPKERFSAEFPKEGPSILRIQQVVRGDSAAYFCASSPASGGSGANVLTFGAGSRLTVL.

This sequence joins TRBV7-9 and TRBJ2-6; D not certain. The CDR3 loop spans 14 amino acids. The germline gives CDR1 SEHNR, CDR2 FQNEAQ (reference sequence). V was cut by 11 bases and J by 0 bases, with 11 bases left in between. The CDR3 here is CAQEADSGANVLTF. CDR3 in DNA: TGTGCCCAAGAGGCAGACTCTGGGGCCAACGTCCTGACTTTC.

This clone was found a few times. This chain connects TRBV7-9 to TRBJ2-1, with a weak D call TRBD2 (6 bases). The CDR3 is made up of 15 amino acids. CDR1 is SEHNR, CDR2 FQNEAQ, per germline (reference sequence). V lost 5 bases and J 3 bases, leaving 14 bases between the germline ends. CDR3 protein: CASSTRDLNYNEQFF. CDR3 DNA sequence: TGTGCCAGCAGCACACGGGACTTGAACTACAATGAGCAGTTCTTC.

In the case of this clone: The sample contains more than one DNA sequence encoding this CDR3. The chain joins TRBV29-1 to TRBJ1-2; D unresolved. The CDR3 is 8 residues long. Deletions cut 4 bases from V and 8 bases from J, with 2 bases between. CDR1 is SQVTM and CDR2 is ANQGSEA in the germline V gene. For the CDR3, the DNA is TGCAGCGTTGGAGGCTACACCTTC. Translated: CSVGGYTF.

This clone was counted a few times. This chain uses TRBV28 with TRBJ2-5; either TRBD1 or TRBD2 may supply D (5 bases each). V shed 4 bases and J shed 5 bases, with 11 bases lying between them. The germline V gene encodes CDR1 MDHEN and CDR2 SYDVKM. This CDR3 region has 13 residues. The CDR3 protein is CASSSSGTETQYF. CDR3 coding DNA: TGTGCCAGCAGTTCTTCAGGGACGGAGACCCAGTACTTC.

The sample holds a few counts of this clone. The genes are TRBV10-3 and TRBJ1-1, with 11 bases matching TRBD1. V shed 6 bases, J shed 5 bases, and the junction held 5 bases outside the gene matches. From germline, CDR1 is ENHRY and CDR2 SYGVKD. This CDR3 is built from 14 residues. In nucleotides, the CDR3 is TGTGCCATCAGGGACAGGGGGCTGGGGACTGAAGCTTTCTTT. Translated: CAIRDRGLGTEAFF.

This clone occurred a few times. The chain recombines TRBV30 with TRBJ1-2, with D tentatively TRBD1 (5 bases). Trimming pared 1 base from V and 8 bases from J, leaving 11 bases between. The CDR3 loop spans 12 amino acids. Per germline, CDR1 GTSNPN and CDR2 SVGIG (reference sequence). CDR3 in amino acids: CAWSADMRGYTF. CDR3 nucleotide sequence: TGTGCCTGGAGTGCGGACATGCGCGGCTACACCTTC. Full variable domain (missing parts from reference TRBV30 and TRBJ1-2): SQTIHQWPATLVQPVGSPLSLECTVEGTSNPNLYWYRQAAGRGLQLLFYSVGIGQISSEVPQNLSASRPQDRQFILSSKKLLLSDSGFYLCAWSADMRGYTFGSGTRLTVV.

The chain carries TRBV7-2 and TRBJ2-5; 9 nucleotides align to TRBD2. V shed 7 bases and J 1 base; nucleotides not matched to a gene: 4. CDR3 length: 14 amino acids. Germline-derived CDR1 and CDR2 are SGHTA and FQGNSA. For the CDR3, the DNA is TGTGCCAGCACCTCGCGGGGGGGCCAAGAGACCCAGTACTTC. It is translated as CASTSRGGQETQYF.